This T cell receptor (beta chain) was sequenced for a study of blood T cells in healthy people across ages. Sample-barcoded 5' priming and a J-beta primer mix drove a second PCR of roughly 6 to 12 cycles. Using its own MiXCR run on the 5' RACE reads, TCRdb lists one record per CDR3 protein. Of 550,000 to 600,000 distinct CDR3 sequences in the sample, under 55% were seen once. They isolated at least 6 million PBMCs from each sample. Turning to this clonotype: One end of the junction does not line up with germline, which may come from a read error.

The CDR3 is 14 residues long. Per the germline V gene, CDR1 is SSHAT and CDR2 is FNYEAQ (reference sequence). The material sequenced was blood. The source of this sequence is a man older than 75 in good health. The chain couples TRBV7-7 to TRBJ2-4, with 9 bases identical to TRBD1. The DNA of the CDR3 is TGTGCTAGCAGCTCAGGGACAGGGAGGAACATTCAGTACTTC. Translated, it gives CASSSGTGRNIQYF.